This T cell receptor beta chain was sequenced for a study of metastatic and nonmetastatic thyroid tumors. This CDR3 has 13 residues. Trimming removed 0 bases at V and 7 bases at J, with 7 bases between. Germline-derived CDR1 and CDR2 are LGHNA and YNFKEQ. This clone came up many times. Its target is not known. Overall study results and limits: A significant increase in TCR beta diversity was reportedly seen in malignant thyroid tumors relative to benign nodules, in blood and tumor.

Among the patients, none had received any treatment before thyroid surgery. TCRdb reanalyzed the PCR reads via MiXCR. The sample contains under 95,000 clones, over 9.5% of which appear only once. This TCR was sampled from a female donor with papillary thyroid cancer or a benign thyroid nodule (not recorded which). Some clones in this sample may be carry-over from other donors' samples. The chain recombines TRBV4-2 with TRBJ1-5; no firm D call. Sequencing was carried out using blood. As DNA, the CDR3 is TGTGCCAGCAGCCAAGATGGAAGCCAGCCCCAGCATTTT. Its protein product is CASSQDGSQPQHF.